The 27 T cell receptor beta chains reported below all come from one sample, sequenced in a study of human T cells and chemical hapten exposure. TCRdb re-derived calls from the RACE reads in MiXCR, one entry per CDR3 protein. Here the sample spans under 300,000 distinct CDR3 sequences, more than 6.5% being singletons. Time point in this sample: pre-sensitization, week 0. Treatment described: therapeutic diphenylcyclopropenone sensitization with weekly scalp DPC. The sequences come from whole blood, collected in connection with sensitization to the hapten diphenylcyclopropenone (DPC). The origin of the receptors is a woman aged 40 to 50 with alopecia areata. Some clones in this sample may be carry-over from other donors' samples.

The V gene is TRBV5-3, the J gene TRBJ2-1; D not resolved. TRBV5-3 is an open reading frame whose function is uncertain. This CDR3 is built from 14 residues. V was pared by 3 bases and J by 5 bases, with 12 bases between. As DNA, the CDR3 is TGTGCCAGAAGCTCCCGGCTTCCGGACAATGAGCAGTTCTTC. This encodes CARSSRLPDNEQFF.

This clonotype was seen many times. V and J are TRBV29-1 and TRBJ2-5; D might be TRBD2 (6 bases). This CDR3 is 14 amino acids long. Per the germline V gene, CDR1 is SQVTM and CDR2 is ANQGSEA. V shed 7 bases and J shed 2 bases, with 17 bases lying between them. The CDR3 sequence is CSAGGGGDQETQYF. CDR3 coding DNA: TGCAGCGCCGGTGGAGGCGGGGATCAAGAGACCCAGTACTTC. The full variable domain, completed using reference TRBV29-1 and TRBJ2-5, is SAVISQKPSRDICQRGTSLTIQCQVDSQVTMMFWYRQQPGQSLTLIATANQGSEATYESGFVIDKFPISRPNLTFSTLTVSNMSPEDSSIYLCSAGGGGDQETQYFGPGTRLLVL.

This clonotype has at least ten counts. The chain links TRBV29-1 to TRBJ2-2; possible D gene TRBD1, 6 bases. The CDR3 is made up of 13 amino acids. Trimming pared 7 bases from V and 1 base from J, leaving 10 bases between. Germline V CDR1 and CDR2: SQVTM, ANQGSEA. The CDR3 loop is CSGRQENTGELFF. The CDR3 DNA reads as TGCAGCGGGAGACAGGAGAACACCGGGGAGCTGTTTTTT.

The chain employs TRBV5-1 and TRBJ2-3; TRBD1 matches at 8 bases. V lost 0 bases to trimming and J lost 1 base; unmatched junction nucleotides: 7. The CDR3 is made up of 17 amino acids. Germline CDR1 reads SGHRS; CDR2 reads YFSETQ. The CDR3 here is CASSLVTGQGGTDTQYF. CDR3 sequence (DNA): TGCGCCAGCAGCTTGGTAACCGGACAGGGAGGCACAGATACGCAGTATTTT. The variable domain in full, completed from reference TRBV5-1 and TRBJ2-3, reads KAGVTQTPRYLIKTRGQQVTLSCSPISGHRSVSWYQQTPGQGLQFLFEYFSETQRNKGNFPGRFSGRQFSNSRSEMNVSTLELGDSALYLCASSLVTGQGGTDTQYFGPGTRLTVL.

This chain connects TRBV18 to TRBJ2-2; D call uncertain. Germline values: CDR1 KGHSH, CDR2 LQKENI. Trimming stripped 0 bases from V and 0 bases from J, with 11 bases between. The CDR3 has 17 amino acids. The CDR3 DNA reads TGTGCCAGCTCACCACCAACCCTCCCCCCGAACACCGGGGAGCTGTTTTTT. Amino acids: CASSPPTLPPNTGELFF.

This clonotype was observed a few times. The CDR3 loop is CASSEGGTLSGANVLTF. The CDR3 bases are TGTGCCAGCAGTGAGGGGGGGACCCTTTCTGGGGCCAACGTCCTGACTTTC. This chain connects TRBV27 to TRBJ2-6, with a tentative D call TRBD2 (7 bases). Germline CDR1 is MNHEY and CDR2 is SMNVEV (reference sequence). V lost 5 bases and J 1 base, leaving 15 bases between the germline ends. The CDR3 runs to 17 residues. Full variable domain (missing parts from reference TRBV27 and TRBJ2-6): EAQVTQNPRYLITVTGKKLTVTCSQNMNHEYMSWYRQDPGLGLRQIYYSMNVEVTDKGDVPEGYKVSRKEKRNFPLILESPSPNQTSLYFCASSEGGTLSGANVLTFGAGSRLTVL.

This clonotype has a handful of counts. The V gene is TRBV25-1, the J gene TRBJ2-3; D assignment may be TRBD1 or TRBD2 (6 bases each). CDR1 is MGHDK, CDR2 SYGVNS, per germline. CDR3 length: 14 amino acids. The germline V and J ends were trimmed by 3 bases and 3 bases, with 10 bases remaining between them. CDR3 region: CASSDWRGTDTQYF. DNA of the CDR3: TGTGCCAGCAGTGATTGGAGGGGGACAGATACGCAGTATTTT.

The table lists this clonotype with a few counts. The chain is built from TRBV29-1 and TRBJ2-7; 8 nucleotides align to TRBD2. J gave up 4 bases and V 4 bases, and 6 bases lay outside the gene matches. CDR3 length: 13 residues. Germline V gene sequence: CDR1 SQVTM, CDR2 ANQGSEA. For the CDR3, the DNA is TGCAGCGTTGCCGGGAGGGCCTCTTACGAGCAGTACTTC. Translation gives CSVAGRASYEQYF.

This sequence joins TRBV27 and TRBJ1-5; TRBD1 agrees at 7 bases. V shed 4 bases and J 3 bases; nucleotides not matched to a gene: 3. The CDR3 contains 14 residues. Looked up from germline, CDR1 is MNHEY and CDR2 is SMNVEV (reference sequence). The CDR3 DNA sequence: TGTGCCAGCAGTTACAGGGGTGACAATCAGCCCCAGCATTTT. Protein product: CASSYRGDNQPQHF.

This clonotype was observed at least ten times. The genes are TRBV6-2 or TRBV6-3 and TRBJ1-1; 8 positions match TRBD1. V was clipped by 5 bases and J by 5 bases; unmatched bases: 4. Germline V lookup: CDR1 MNHEY, CDR2 SVGEGT. The CDR3 is 13 amino acids. Here the CDR3 reads CASSRRQGTEAFF. CDR3 coding DNA: TGTGCCAGCAGTCGCCGACAGGGGACTGAAGCTTTCTTT.

This clonotype was detected many times. The J gene is TRBJ1-2, the V gene TRBV7-9, with unresolved D. The CDR3 sequence is 11 residues long. Germline CDR1 is SEHNR and CDR2 is FQNEAQ (reference sequence). V dropped 6 bases and J dropped 1 base, with 3 bases sitting between them. The CDR3 sequence: CASSNNYGYTF. The CDR3 DNA is TGTGCCAGCAGTAATAACTATGGCTACACCTTC.

V usage is TRBV10-3 and J usage is TRBJ2-7; D tentatively fits TRBD1 or TRBD2 (6 bases each). CDR3 size: 15 residues. V lost 0 bases, J lost 9 bases, and 18 bases lay in between. The germline V gene encodes CDR1 ENHRY and CDR2 SYGVKD. CDR3 protein: CAISESYGGGLRQYF. Here the CDR3 DNA reads TGTGCCATCAGTGAGTCCTACGGAGGGGGGCTGCGGCAGTACTTC.

In its sample, this clonotype was seen many times. The junction departs from germline at one end; a sequencing error may be responsible. The chain is built from TRBV5-1 and TRBJ2-1, with 8 bases aligning to TRBD1. Germline CDR1 and CDR2: SGHRS and YFSETQ. This CDR3 has 14 amino acids. The CDR3 DNA is TGTGCCAGCTCACCAGGGCAGGGGGCGAATGAGCAGTTCTTC. It encodes CASSPGQGANEQFF. The full variable domain, with the rest looked up from reference TRBV5-1 and TRBJ2-1, is KAGVTQTPRYLIKTRGQQVTLSCSPISGHRSVSWYQQTPGQGLQFLFEYFSETQRNKGNFPGRFSGRQFSNSRSEMNVSTLELGDSALYLCASSPGQGANEQFFGPGTRLTVL.

This clonotype was seen ten or more times. The genes are TRBV7-2 and TRBJ2-5; no firm D call. The germline gives CDR1 SGHTA, CDR2 FQGNSA. V lost 4 bases and J 2 bases, leaving 8 bases between the germline ends. This CDR3 contains 13 residues. CDR3 in DNA: TGTGCCAGCAGCTCCTCTCGACAAGAGACCCAGTACTTC. Residues: CASSSSRQETQYF.

The table lists this clonotype with many counts. V gene TRBV7-6 combines with J gene TRBJ2-1, with TRBD2 matching over 10 bases. The length of the CDR3 is 16 residues. Losses at the gene ends were 5 bases for V and 10 bases for J; bases not matched to a gene: 14. Germline values: CDR1 SGHVS, CDR2 FNYEAQ. CDR3 protein: CASSPQSGRVWSEQFF. CDR3 nucleotide sequence: TGTGCCAGCAGCCCTCAAAGCGGGAGGGTCTGGAGCGAGCAGTTCTTC.

The chain couples TRBV29-1 to TRBJ2-1; the match to TRBD2 covers 13 bases. The V and J ends lost 4 bases and 6 bases, in that order; junction bases with no gene match: 9. This CDR3 contains 16 residues. Germline-derived CDR1 and CDR2 are SQVTM and ANQGSEA. The CDR3 region has the DNA TGCAGCGTTGGCCCTTGGGGGACTAGCGGGGTCAATGAGCAGTTCTTC. Residues: CSVGPWGTSGVNEQFF.

The chain carries TRBV2 and TRBJ2-7; D is ambiguous. The germline CDR1 and CDR2 sequences are SNHLY and FYNNEI. This CDR3 region has 10 residues. With 8 bases removed from V and 5 bases from J, the gap between germline ends came to 7 bases. The CDR3 reads CASSTDEQYF. DNA of the CDR3: TGTGCCAGCTCCACCGACGAGCAGTACTTC.

This clonotype has a handful of counts. The CDR3 reads CASSPQAGVGTGELFF. DNA of the CDR3: TGTGCCAGCAGCCCCCAGGCGGGAGTGGGCACCGGGGAGCTGTTTTTT. The genes are TRBV7-6 and TRBJ2-2; 7 positions agree with TRBD2. Germline loops: CDR1 SGHVS, CDR2 FNYEAQ. The V and J ends lost 5 bases and 4 bases, in that order; junction bases with no gene match: 10. The CDR3 consists of 16 residues.

The table lists this clonotype with many counts. The chain links TRBV20-1 to TRBJ2-7, with D uncertain. Trimming shortened V by 3 bases and J by 3 bases, and 12 bases separated the two germline ends. CDR3 size: 13 residues. Per the germline V gene, CDR1 is DFQATT and CDR2 is SNEGSKA (reference sequence). Here the CDR3 reads CSARAPTSYEQYF. The CDR3 DNA is TGCAGTGCTAGGGCACCCACAAGCTACGAGCAGTACTTC.

This chain uses TRBV28 with TRBJ1-4, with 8 nucleotides matching TRBD1. CDR1 and CDR2 from the germline V gene are MDHEN and SYDVKM. The V segment lost 4 bases and the J segment 1 base; nucleotides outside the gene matches: 14. The length of the CDR3 is 19 residues. The CDR3 DNA reads as TGTGCCAGCAGTTCCCTCCCCCATTCGGACAGGGAAACTAATGAAAAACTGTTTTTT. It specifies CASSSLPHSDRETNEKLFF.

This clonotype was recorded at least ten times. This chain uses TRBV9 with TRBJ2-5, with 7 bases that match TRBD2. The CDR3 length is 12 residues. Germline values: CDR1 SGDLS, CDR2 YYNGEE. V trimming: 4 bases; J trimming: 5 bases; junction bases outside the gene matches: 2. The CDR3 reads CASSSREETQYF. CDR3 DNA sequence: TGTGCCAGCAGCTCGCGGGAGGAGACCCAGTACTTC.

This chain links TRBV6-2 or TRBV6-3 with TRBJ1-5; 7 positions agree with TRBD1. Unmatched junction bases numbered 5, after V lost 4 bases and J lost 5 bases. Germline loops: CDR1 MNHEY, CDR2 SVGEGT. The CDR3 contains 14 residues. The CDR3 region is CASSSGTAYQPQHF. DNA of the CDR3: TGTGCCAGCAGTTCCGGGACAGCCTATCAGCCCCAGCATTTT.

This CDR3 reads CASSPGLTTYNEQFF. CDR3 in DNA: TGCGCCAGCAGCCCGGGACTAACTACTTACAATGAGCAGTTCTTC. The chain is built from TRBV5-1 and TRBJ2-1; 7 positions match TRBD2. This CDR3 spans 15 amino acids. With V trimmed by 4 bases and J by 4 bases, 8 bases remained unmatched. Germline V lookup: CDR1 SGHRS, CDR2 YFSETQ.

This clonotype came up many times. The rearrangement uses TRBV18 and TRBJ1-4; D is possibly TRBD1 (5 bases). The germline V gene encodes CDR1 KGHSH and CDR2 LQKENI. The length of the CDR3 is 14 residues. V lost 0 bases and J lost 8, with 10 bases in between. The CDR3 region is CASSPPGTGEKLFF. The CDR3, as DNA: TGTGCCAGCTCACCACCGGGGACGGGGGAAAAACTGTTTTTT.

This clonotype was observed a handful of times. The V and J genes are TRBV28 and TRBJ2-1; no definite D call. The CDR3 has 13 amino acids. Looked up from germline, CDR1 is MDHEN and CDR2 is SYDVKM. The ends were cut back, 5 bases at V and 8 bases at J, with 13 bases in the middle. The CDR3 loop is CASSPPTPHEQFF. CDR3 nucleotides: TGTGCCAGCAGTCCTCCGACCCCCCATGAGCAGTTCTTC.

This clonotype occurred many times. The rearrangement uses TRBV29-1 and TRBJ2-7, with TRBD1 identical over 9 bases. This CDR3 has 13 amino acids. Unmatched junction bases numbered 4, after V lost 2 bases and J lost 5 bases. Germline-derived CDR1 and CDR2 are SQVTM and ANQGSEA. The CDR3 loop is CSVERDRAHEQYF. The DNA of the CDR3 is TGCAGCGTTGAAAGGGACAGGGCCCACGAGCAGTACTTC.

This clonotype showed up just a few times. The chain uses TRBV12-3 or TRBV12-4 and TRBJ2-1; 11 bases match TRBD2. V lost 7 bases, J lost 2 bases, and 4 bases stayed unmatched. This CDR3 contains 15 residues. The CDR3 bases are TGTGCCAGCATAGCTAGCGGGAGGCCCTACAATGAGCAGTTCTTC. Its protein is CASIASGRPYNEQFF.